The T cell receptor (beta chain) under discussion was sequenced for a study of shared T cell receptors in the human thymus. V lost 2 bases and J 4 bases, leaving 11 bases between the germline ends. The CDR3 has 14 amino acids. Germline loops: CDR1 SGHTA, CDR2 FQGNSA. This clone was recorded only once. Using immunoSEQ multiplex PCR, the repertoire was profiled, and TCRdb retains in-frame clones only, with some absent. In the table there are roughly 660,000 clones, over 75% of which are singletons. Another study also made use of these data, one on human thymus T cells. As reported in that work: All donors were healthy Finnish infants who were undergoing corrective surgery to treat congenital heart defects. During corrective heart surgery, resections were taken, and the thymus tissue came from them. Repertoires from thymus and blood appeared to show biased V and J gene usage. Related work showed strongly overlapping thymic repertoires across unrelated individuals.

Sequencing input: thymocytes. This chain joins TRBV7-2 and TRBJ1-1; D is perhaps TRBD1 (6 bases). This receptor was identified in a boy under three years old with a congenital heart defect. The CDR3 DNA is TGTGCCAGCAGCTTACCCACAGGGTTCACTGAAGCTTTCTTT. It encodes CASSLPTGFTEAFF. Looking up the rest from reference TRBV7-2 and TRBJ1-1 gives the full variable domain: GAGVSQSPSNKVTEKGKDVELRCDPISGHTALYWYRQSLGQGLEFLIYFQGNSAPDKSGLPSDRFSAERTGGSVSTLTIQRTQQEDSAVYLCASSLPTGFTEAFFGQGTRLTVV.